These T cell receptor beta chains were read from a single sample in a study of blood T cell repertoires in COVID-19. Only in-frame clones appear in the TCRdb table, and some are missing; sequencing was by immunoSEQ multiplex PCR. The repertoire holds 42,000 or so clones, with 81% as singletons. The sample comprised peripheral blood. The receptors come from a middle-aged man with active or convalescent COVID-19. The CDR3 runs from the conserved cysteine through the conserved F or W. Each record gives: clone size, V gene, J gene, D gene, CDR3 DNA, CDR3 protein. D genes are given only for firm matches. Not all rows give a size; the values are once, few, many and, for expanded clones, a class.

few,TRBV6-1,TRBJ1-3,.,TGTGCCAGCAGTGAGAGCTCTGGAAACACCATATATTTT,CASSESSGNTIYF
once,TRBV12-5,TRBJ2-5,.,TGTGCTAGTGGTTTCTCAGACTACCAAGAGACCCAGTACTTC,CASGFSDYQETQYF
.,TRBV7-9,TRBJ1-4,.,TGTGCCAGCAGGAGTGGGGGGGCAGGCGAAAAACTGTTTTTT,CASRSGGAGEKLFF
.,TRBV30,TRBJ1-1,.,TGTGCCTGCATCAGAAACACTGAAGCTTTCTTT,CACIRNTEAFF
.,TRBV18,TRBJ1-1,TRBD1,TGTGCCAGCTCGACAACAGGGGAGAACACTGAAGCTTTCTTT,CASSTTGENTEAFF
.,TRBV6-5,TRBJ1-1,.,TGTGCCAGCAGTTACTCCCGAGATCCTGTGAACACTGAAGCTTTCTTT,CASSYSRDPVNTEAFF
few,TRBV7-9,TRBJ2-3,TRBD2,TGTGCCAGCAGCGCGGGGACTAGCGGGAGAACCTGGGAGTATTTT,CASSAGTSGRTWEYF
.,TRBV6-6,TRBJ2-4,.,TGTGCCAGCAGTGACAGGTTGGGGGCCAAAAACATTCAGTACTTC,CASSDRLGAKNIQYF
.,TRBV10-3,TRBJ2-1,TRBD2,TGTGCCATCAGTTTCCCCCAGGGACTAGCGGGAGGCCAGTTCTTC,CAISFPQGLAGGQFF
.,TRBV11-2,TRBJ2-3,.,TGTGCCAGCAGCTCGCGGATAGCGGTGGATACGCAGTATTTT,CASSSRIAVDTQYF
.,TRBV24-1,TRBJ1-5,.,TGTGCCACCAGTTATGACAGTAGCAATCAGCCCCAGCATTTT,CATSYDSSNQPQHF
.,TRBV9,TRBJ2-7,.,TGTGCCAGCAGCCCCGAGGGGGATCCGAGCGACGAGCAGTACTTC,CASSPEGDPSDEQYF
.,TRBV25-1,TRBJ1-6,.,TGTGCCAGCAGTGAATTCGGTCTTTATAATTCACCCCTCCACTTT,CASSEFGLYNSPLHF
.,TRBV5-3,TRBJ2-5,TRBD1,TGTGCCAGAAGCTTGGAAGGGGGACAGGATAACAGATTGTACCAAGAGACCCAGTACTTC,CARSLEGGQDNRLYQETQYF
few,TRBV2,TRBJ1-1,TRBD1,TGTGCCAGCACGGAGGGACAGGGGGGGACTGAAGCTTTCTTT,CASTEGQGGTEAFF
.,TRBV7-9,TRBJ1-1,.,TGTGCCAGCAGCCCCCATGACACTGAAGCTTTCTTT,CASSPHDTEAFF
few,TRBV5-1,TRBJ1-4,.,TGCGCCAGCAGCTCTACGGTAGTTGCAACTAATGAAAAACTGTTTTTT,CASSSTVVATNEKLFF
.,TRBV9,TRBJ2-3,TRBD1,TGTGCCAGCAGCGTAGGGACAGGGGGTCCAGATACGCAGTATTTT,CASSVGTGGPDTQYF
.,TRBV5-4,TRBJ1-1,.,TGTGCCAGCAGCACAGTACAGGGGAACACTGAAGCTTTCTTT,CASSTVQGNTEAFF
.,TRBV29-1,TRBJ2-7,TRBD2,TGCAGCGTTGGTAGCGGGGCCTACGAGCAGTACTTC,CSVGSGAYEQYF
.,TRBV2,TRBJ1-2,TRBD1,TGTGCCAGGAGGACAGGTGGCGAAGGCTACACCTTC,CARRTGGEGYTF
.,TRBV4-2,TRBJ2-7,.,TGTGCCAGCAGCCAAGACAGGATCTACGAGCAGTACTTC,CASSQDRIYEQYF
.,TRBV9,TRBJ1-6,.,TGTGCCAGCAGCCCAGGACACCCGAGCTCCTATAATTCACCCCTCCACTTT,CASSPGHPSSYNSPLHF
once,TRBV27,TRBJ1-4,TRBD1,TGTGCCAGCCTGGGACAGGGCGGTGAAAAACTGTTTTTT,CASLGQGGEKLFF
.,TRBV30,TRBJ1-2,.,TGTGCCTGGAGTGTATCGGGGTACGGCTACACCTTC,CAWSVSGYGYTF
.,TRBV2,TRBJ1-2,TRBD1,TGTGCCGGCATCCCGCTAGCGGGACAGGTGAACTATGGCTACACCTTC,CAGIPLAGQVNYGYTF
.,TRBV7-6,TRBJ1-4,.,TGTGCCAGCAGCTTAATGACAGCCCGAAGTGAAAAACTGTTTTTT,CASSLMTARSEKLFF
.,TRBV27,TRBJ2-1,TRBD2,TGTGCCAGCAGTTTGGGTCTAGCGGGTTACAATGAGCAGTTCTTC,CASSLGLAGYNEQFF
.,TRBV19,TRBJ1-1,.,TGTGCCAGTAGATCCCGGGGGGCGAACACTGAAGCTTTCTTT,CASRSRGANTEAFF
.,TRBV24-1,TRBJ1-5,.,TGTGCCACCAGTATAGGGGCGAGGCAGCCCCAGCATTTT,CATSIGARQPQHF
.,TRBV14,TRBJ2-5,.,TGTGCCAGCAGCCCGTGGACGGGGAGTTCGGTCCAAGAGACCCAGTACTTC,CASSPWTGSSVQETQYF
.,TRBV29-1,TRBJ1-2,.,TGCAGCTACAGGGCCGACTATGGCTACACCTTC,CSYRADYGYTF
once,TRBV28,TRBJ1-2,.,TGTGCCAGCTTGGTCGGCTCGAGCGACTATGGCTACACCTTC,CASLVGSSDYGYTF
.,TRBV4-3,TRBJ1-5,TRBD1,TGCGCCAGCAGCCGCAGTCCGGGACAGGGGGCGGAACAGCCCCAGCATTTT,CASSRSPGQGAEQPQHF
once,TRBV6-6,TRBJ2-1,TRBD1,TGTGCCAGCAGGATGACAGGGGGCAATGAGCAGTTCTTC,CASRMTGGNEQFF
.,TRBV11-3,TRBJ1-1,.,TGTGCCAGCAGCTTTTCGGGAATGAACACTGAAGCTTTCTTT,CASSFSGMNTEAFF
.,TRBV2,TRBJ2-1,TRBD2,TGTGCCAGCAGTGAAGAGGGAGGGCCTTACAATGAGCAGTTCTTC,CASSEEGGPYNEQFF
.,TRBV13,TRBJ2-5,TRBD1,TGTGCCAGCAGCTGGGGACAGCAAGAGACCCAGTACTTC,CASSWGQQETQYF
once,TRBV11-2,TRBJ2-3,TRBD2,TGTGCCAGCAACGAGCGGGGGGAAAGCGATACGCAGTATTTT,CASNERGESDTQYF
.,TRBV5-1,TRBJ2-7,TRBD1,TGCGCCAGCAGCTTGGGGGACAGGGGGCGAAGCTCTACGGACTTC,CASSLGDRGRSSTDF
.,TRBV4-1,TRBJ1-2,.,TGCGCCAGCAGCCAAGAAAGAAGGCGGATTAATGGCTACACCTTC,CASSQERRRINGYTF
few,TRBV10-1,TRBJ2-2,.,TGCGCCAGCAGTCTGACTGCAACCGGGGAGCTGTTTTTT,CASSLTATGELFF
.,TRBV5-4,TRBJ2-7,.,TGTGCCAGCAGCTCACAGGGGACTCAGGGGCAGTACTTC,CASSSQGTQGQYF
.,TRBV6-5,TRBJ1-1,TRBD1,TGTGCCAGCAGTTCTCCCGGGACAGGGGGAGCTGAAGCTTTCTTT,CASSSPGTGGAEAFF
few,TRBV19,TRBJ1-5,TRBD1,TGTGCCAGTTTCCCTCCGGGACAGGGGGTCAATCAGCCCCAGCATTTT,CASFPPGQGVNQPQHF
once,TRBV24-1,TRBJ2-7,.,TGTGCCACCAATGACAGCTCCTACGAGCAGTACTTC,CATNDSSYEQYF
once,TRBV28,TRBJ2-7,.,TGTGCCAGCAATCCCCCTGGGCAGGGGATGTACGAGCAGTACTTC,CASNPPGQGMYEQYF
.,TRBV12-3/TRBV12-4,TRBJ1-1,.,TGTGCCAGCAGTTTAGTGGCAGGCCGCGAAGCTTTCTTT,CASSLVAGREAFF
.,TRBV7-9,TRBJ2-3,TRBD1,TGTGCCAGCAGCCATTATTCACCCGGGACAGGGGGCACAGATACGCAGTATTTT,CASSHYSPGTGGTDTQYF
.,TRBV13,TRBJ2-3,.,TGTGCCAGCAGTTCCCTGGGGGCACTCCACACAGATACGCAGTATTTT,CASSSLGALHTDTQYF
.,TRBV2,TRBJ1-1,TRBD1,TGTGCCAGCGGAGGGGGCGCGAATACTGAAGCTTTCTTT,CASGGGANTEAFF
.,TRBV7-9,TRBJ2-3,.,TGTGCCAGCAGCTTTAAAGATACGCAGTATTTT,CASSFKDTQYF
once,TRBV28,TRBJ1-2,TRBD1,TGTGCCACCAAGACAGGGTTTATTAACTATGGCTACACCTTC,CATKTGFINYGYTF
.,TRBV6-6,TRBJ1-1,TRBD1,TGTGCCAGCAGGGACCAGGGGGCTAGCACTGAAGCTTTCTTT,CASRDQGASTEAFF
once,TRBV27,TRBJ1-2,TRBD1,TGTGCCAGCAGCCCAGGGGGACAGGGGGGAGGGATTAACTATGGCTACACCTTC,CASSPGGQGGGINYGYTF
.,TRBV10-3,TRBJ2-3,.,TGTGCCATTCTGGCGAGGGGAGGCGGCACAGATACGCAGTATTTT,CAILARGGGTDTQYF
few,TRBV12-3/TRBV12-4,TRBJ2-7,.,TGTGCCAGCAGTTTGTCGGTGTCTAACGAGCAGTACTTC,CASSLSVSNEQYF
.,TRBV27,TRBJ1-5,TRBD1,TGTGCCAGCAGTTCATCACTGGGACAGGGAATCCAGCCCCAGCATTTT,CASSSSLGQGIQPQHF
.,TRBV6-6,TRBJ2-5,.,TGTGCCAGCACTCTACGGGGGGAGACCCAGTACTTC,CASTLRGETQYF